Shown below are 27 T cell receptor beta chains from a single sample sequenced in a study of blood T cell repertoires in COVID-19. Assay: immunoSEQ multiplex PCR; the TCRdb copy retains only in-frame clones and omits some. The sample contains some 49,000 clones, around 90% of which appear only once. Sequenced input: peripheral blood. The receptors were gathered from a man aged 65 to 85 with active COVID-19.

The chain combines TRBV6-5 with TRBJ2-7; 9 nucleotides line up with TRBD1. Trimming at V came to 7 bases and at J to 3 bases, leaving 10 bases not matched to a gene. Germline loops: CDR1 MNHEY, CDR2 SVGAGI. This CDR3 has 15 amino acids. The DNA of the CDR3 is TGTGCCAGCAAACAGGGGGCCCTTCCAAGCTACGAGCAGTACTTC. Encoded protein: CASKQGALPSYEQYF.

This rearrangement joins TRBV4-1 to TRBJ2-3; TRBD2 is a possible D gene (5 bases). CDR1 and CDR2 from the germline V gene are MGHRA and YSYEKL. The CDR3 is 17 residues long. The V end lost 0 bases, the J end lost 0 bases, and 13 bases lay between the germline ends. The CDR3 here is CASSQEPGGRSTDTQYF. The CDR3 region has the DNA TGCGCCAGCAGCCAAGAGCCCGGAGGTCGGAGCACAGATACGCAGTATTTT.

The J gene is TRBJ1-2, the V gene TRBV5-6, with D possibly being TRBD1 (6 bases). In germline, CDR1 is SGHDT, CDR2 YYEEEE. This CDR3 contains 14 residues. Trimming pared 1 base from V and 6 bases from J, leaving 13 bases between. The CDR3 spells CASSLTGRGDGYTF. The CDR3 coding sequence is TGTGCCAGCAGCTTGACGGGCAGGGGCGATGGCTACACCTTC.

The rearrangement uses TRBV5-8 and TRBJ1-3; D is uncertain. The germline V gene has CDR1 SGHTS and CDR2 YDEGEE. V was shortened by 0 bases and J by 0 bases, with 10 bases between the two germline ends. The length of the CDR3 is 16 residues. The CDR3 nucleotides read TGTGCCAGCAGCTTGGCCTCGCGGAGCTCTGGAAACACCATATATTTT. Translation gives CASSLASRSSGNTIYF.

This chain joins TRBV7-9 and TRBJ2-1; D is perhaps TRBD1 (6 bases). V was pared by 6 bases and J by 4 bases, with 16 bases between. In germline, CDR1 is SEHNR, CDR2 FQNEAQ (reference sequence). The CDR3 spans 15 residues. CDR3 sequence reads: CASRSDLTGYNEQFF. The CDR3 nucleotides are TGTGCCAGCAGGTCCGACTTGACAGGATACAATGAGCAGTTCTTC.

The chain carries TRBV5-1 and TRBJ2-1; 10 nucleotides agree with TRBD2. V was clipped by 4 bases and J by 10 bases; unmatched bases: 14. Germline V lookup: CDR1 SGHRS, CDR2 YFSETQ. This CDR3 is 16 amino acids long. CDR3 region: CASSPGGLAGVEEQFF. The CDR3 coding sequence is TGCGCCAGCAGCCCCGGCGGTCTAGCGGGAGTGGAAGAGCAGTTCTTC.

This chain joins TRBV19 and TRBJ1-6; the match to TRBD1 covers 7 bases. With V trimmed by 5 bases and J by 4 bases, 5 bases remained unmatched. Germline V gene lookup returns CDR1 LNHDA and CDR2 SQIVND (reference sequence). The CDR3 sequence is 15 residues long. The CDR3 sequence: CASSRDSTYNSPLHF. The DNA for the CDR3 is TGTGCCAGTAGTCGGGACAGCACTTATAATTCACCCCTCCACTTT.

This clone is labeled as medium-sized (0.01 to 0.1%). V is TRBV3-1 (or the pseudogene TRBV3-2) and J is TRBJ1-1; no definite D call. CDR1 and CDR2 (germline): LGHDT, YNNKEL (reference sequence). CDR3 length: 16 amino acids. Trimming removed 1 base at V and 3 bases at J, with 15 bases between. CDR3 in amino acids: CASSQVHRVVDTEAFF. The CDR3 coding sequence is TGTGCCAGCAGCCAAGTACATCGGGTGGTAGACACTGAAGCTTTCTTT.

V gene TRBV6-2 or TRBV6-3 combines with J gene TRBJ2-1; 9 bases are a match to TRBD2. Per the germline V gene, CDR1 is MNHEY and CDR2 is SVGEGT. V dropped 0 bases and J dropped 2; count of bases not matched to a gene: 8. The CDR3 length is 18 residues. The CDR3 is CASSYSVSGSGAYNEQFF. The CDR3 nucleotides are TGTGCCAGCAGTTACTCCGTTAGCGGGAGCGGGGCCTACAATGAGCAGTTCTTC.

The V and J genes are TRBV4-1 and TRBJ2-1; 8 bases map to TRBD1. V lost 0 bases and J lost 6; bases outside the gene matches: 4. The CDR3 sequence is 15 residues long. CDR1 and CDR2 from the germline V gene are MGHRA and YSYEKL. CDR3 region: CASSQDGGTGNEQFF. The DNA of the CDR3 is TGCGCCAGCAGCCAAGATGGGGGGACAGGCAATGAGCAGTTCTTC.

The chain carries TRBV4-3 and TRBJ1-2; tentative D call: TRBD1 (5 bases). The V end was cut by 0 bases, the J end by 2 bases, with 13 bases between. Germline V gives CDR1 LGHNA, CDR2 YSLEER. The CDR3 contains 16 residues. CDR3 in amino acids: CASSQDRQGVNYGYTF. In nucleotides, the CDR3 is TGCGCCAGCAGCCAAGATAGGCAGGGTGTCAACTATGGCTACACCTTC.

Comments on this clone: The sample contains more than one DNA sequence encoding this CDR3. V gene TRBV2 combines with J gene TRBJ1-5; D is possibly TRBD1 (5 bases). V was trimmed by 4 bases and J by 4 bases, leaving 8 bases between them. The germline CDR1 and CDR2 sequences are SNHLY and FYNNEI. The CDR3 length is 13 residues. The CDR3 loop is CASSGGGNQPQHF. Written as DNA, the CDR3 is TGTGCCAGCAGTGGCGGGGGGAATCAGCCCCAGCATTTT.

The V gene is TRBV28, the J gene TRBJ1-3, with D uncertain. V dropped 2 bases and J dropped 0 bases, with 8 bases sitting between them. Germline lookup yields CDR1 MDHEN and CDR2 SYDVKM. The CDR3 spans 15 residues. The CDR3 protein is CASSLEVYSGNTIYF. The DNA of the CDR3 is TGTGCCAGCAGTTTAGAGGTCTACTCTGGAAACACCATATATTTT.

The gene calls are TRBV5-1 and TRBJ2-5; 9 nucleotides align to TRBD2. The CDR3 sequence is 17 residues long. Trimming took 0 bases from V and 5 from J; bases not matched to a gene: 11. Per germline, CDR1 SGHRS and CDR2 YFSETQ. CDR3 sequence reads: CASSLAGAGGPQETQYF. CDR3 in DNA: TGCGCCAGCAGCTTGGCCGGGGCGGGGGGGCCCCAGGAGACCCAGTACTTC.

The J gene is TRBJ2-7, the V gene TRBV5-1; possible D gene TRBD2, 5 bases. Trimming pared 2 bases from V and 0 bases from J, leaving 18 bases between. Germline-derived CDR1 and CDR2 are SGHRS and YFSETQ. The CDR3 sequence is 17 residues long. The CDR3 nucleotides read TGCGCCAGCAGCTTCTACAGTAATTTTGGGAGCTCCTACGAGCAGTACTTC. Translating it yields CASSFYSNFGSSYEQYF.

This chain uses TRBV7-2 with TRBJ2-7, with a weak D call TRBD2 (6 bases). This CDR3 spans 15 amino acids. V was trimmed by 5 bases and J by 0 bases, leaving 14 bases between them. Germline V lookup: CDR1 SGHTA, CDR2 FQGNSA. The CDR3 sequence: CASSPQPGLSYEQYF. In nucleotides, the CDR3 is TGTGCCAGCAGCCCTCAGCCGGGACTCTCCTACGAGCAGTACTTC.

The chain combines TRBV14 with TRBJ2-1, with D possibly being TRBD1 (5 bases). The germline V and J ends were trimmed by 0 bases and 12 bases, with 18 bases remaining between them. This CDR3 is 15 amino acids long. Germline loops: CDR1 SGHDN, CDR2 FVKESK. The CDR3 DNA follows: TGTGCCAGCAGCCAAGATAGGGGCGGCCTAATCCCGCAGTTCTTC. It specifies CASSQDRGGLIPQFF. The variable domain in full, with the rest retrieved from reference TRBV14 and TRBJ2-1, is EAGVTQFPSHSVIEKGQTVTLRCDPISGHDNLYWYRRVMGKEIKFLLHFVKESKQDESGMPNNRFLAERTGGTYSTLKVQPAELEDSGVYFCASSQDRGGLIPQFFGPGTRLTVL.

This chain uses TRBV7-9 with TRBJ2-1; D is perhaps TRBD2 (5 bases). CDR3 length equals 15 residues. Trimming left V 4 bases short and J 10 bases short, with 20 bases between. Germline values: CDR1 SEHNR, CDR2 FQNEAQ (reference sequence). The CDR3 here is CASSSRGLATWEQFF. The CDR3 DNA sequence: TGTGCCAGCAGCTCAAGAGGGCTAGCAACATGGGAGCAGTTCTTC.

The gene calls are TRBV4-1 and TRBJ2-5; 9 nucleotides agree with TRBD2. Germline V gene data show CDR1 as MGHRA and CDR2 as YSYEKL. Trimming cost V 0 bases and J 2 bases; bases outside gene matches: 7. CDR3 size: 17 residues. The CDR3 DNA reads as TGCGCCAGCAGCCAAGATCGAGCTAGCGGGGCTCAAGAGACCCAGTACTTC. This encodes CASSQDRASGAQETQYF.

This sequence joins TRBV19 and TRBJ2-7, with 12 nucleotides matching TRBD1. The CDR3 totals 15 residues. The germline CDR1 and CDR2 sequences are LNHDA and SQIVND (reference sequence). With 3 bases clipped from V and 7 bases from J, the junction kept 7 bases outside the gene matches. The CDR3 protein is CASSIPGTGGGEQYF. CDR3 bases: TGTGCCAGTAGTATCCCCGGGACAGGGGGCGGGGAGCAGTACTTC.

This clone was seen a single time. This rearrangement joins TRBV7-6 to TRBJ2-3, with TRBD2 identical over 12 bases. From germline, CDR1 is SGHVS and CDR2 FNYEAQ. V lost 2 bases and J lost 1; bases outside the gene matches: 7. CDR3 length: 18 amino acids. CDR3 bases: TGTGCCAGCAGCTTATCGCAGACTAGCGGGAGCGGCACAGATACGCAGTATTTT. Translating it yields CASSLSQTSGSGTDTQYF.

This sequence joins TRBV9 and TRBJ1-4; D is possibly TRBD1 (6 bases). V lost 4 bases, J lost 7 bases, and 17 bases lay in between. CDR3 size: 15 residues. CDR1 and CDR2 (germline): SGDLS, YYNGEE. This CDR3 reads CASSPRQAGREKLFF. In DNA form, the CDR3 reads TGTGCCAGCAGCCCCCGACAGGCCGGGCGTGAAAAACTGTTTTTT.

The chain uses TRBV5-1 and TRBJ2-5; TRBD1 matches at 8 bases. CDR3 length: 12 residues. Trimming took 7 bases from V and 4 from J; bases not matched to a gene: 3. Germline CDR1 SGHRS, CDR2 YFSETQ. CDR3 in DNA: TGCGCCAGCGACAGGGGAGGAGAGACCCAGTACTTC. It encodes CASDRGGETQYF.

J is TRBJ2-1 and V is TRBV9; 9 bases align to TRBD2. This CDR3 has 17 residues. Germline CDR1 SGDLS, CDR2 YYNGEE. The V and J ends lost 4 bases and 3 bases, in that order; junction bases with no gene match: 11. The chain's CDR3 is CASSPRLAGPRYNEQFF. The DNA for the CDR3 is TGTGCCAGCAGCCCTAGGCTAGCGGGACCTCGCTACAATGAGCAGTTCTTC.

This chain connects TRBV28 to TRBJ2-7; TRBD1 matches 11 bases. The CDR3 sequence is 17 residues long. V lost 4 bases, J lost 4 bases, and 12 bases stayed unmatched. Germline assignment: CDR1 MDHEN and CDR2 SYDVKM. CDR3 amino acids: CASSYPPTGTGGYEQYF. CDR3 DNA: TGTGCCAGCAGTTACCCCCCAACCGGGACAGGGGGTTACGAGCAGTACTTC. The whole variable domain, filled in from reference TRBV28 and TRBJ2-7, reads DVKVTQSSRYLVKRTGEKVFLECVQDMDHENMFWYRQDPGLGLRLIYFSYDVKMKEKGDIPEGYSVSREKKERFSLILESASTNQTSMYLCASSYPPTGTGGYEQYFGPGTRLTVT.

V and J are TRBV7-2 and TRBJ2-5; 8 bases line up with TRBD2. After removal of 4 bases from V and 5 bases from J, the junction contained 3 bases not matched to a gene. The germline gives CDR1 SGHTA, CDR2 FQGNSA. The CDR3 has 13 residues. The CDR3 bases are TGTGCCAGCAGCTCCCAGCGGGGGGAGACCCAGTACTTC. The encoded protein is CASSSQRGETQYF.

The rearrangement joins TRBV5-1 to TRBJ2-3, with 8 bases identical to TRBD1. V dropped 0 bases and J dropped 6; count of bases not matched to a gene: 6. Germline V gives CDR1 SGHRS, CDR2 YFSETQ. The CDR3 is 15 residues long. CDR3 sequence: CASSLGQGAIDTQYF. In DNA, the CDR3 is TGCGCCAGCAGCTTGGGGCAGGGGGCGATCGATACGCAGTATTTT. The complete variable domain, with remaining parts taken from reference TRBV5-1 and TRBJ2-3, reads KAGVTQTPRYLIKTRGQQVTLSCSPISGHRSVSWYQQTPGQGLQFLFEYFSETQRNKGNFPGRFSGRQFSNSRSEMNVSTLELGDSALYLCASSLGQGAIDTQYFGPGTRLTVL.